Here is one TCR beta chain with its context. The antigen is not known. This sample stems from a study of T cell responses to AZD1222 COVID-19 vaccine. Regarding the study as a whole: Spike-specific TCR breadth and depth went up after people got two AZD1222 doses.

The germline V and J ends were trimmed by 4 bases and 7 bases, with 7 bases remaining between them. This CDR3 spans 11 amino acids. From germline, CDR1 is LNHDA and CDR2 SQIVND (reference sequence). Data came from immunoSEQ multiplex PCR; TCRdb stores just in-frame clones and leaves some out. Altogether 80,000 to 100,000 clones are present, around 89% being singletons, with the ten largest covering under 8.5%. The sample in question was peripheral blood, obtained on day 0 of AZD1222 vaccination. This chain joins TRBV19 and TRBJ1-1; no definite D call. The sequence came from an adult in good health. The CDR3 spells CASSSEGEAFF. The CDR3 coding sequence is TGTGCCAGTAGTAGTGAGGGTGAAGCTTTCTTT.